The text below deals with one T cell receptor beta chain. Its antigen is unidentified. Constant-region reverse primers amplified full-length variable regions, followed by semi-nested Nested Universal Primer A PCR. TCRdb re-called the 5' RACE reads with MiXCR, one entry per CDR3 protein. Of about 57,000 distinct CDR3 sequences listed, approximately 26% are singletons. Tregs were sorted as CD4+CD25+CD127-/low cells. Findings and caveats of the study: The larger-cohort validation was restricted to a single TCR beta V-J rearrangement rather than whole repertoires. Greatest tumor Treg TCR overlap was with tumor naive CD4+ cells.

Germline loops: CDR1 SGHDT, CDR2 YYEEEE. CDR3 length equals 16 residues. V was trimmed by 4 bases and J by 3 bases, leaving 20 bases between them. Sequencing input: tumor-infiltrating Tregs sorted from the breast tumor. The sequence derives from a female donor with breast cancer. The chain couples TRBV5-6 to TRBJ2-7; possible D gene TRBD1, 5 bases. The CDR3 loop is CASSRGGGTIIYEQYF. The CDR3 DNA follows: TGTGCCAGCAGCAGGGGCGGCGGCACGATCATCTACGAGCAGTACTTC.